This T cell receptor (beta chain) was sequenced in a study of PD-1 blockade in classical Hodgkin lymphoma. Time point noted: cycle 4 day 1 (C4D1), after five to seven weeks of nivolumab. Relapse was seen in all patients after autologous stem cell transplantation, and brentuximab vedotin exposure was variable. This clone was recorded a few times. Measured with immunoSEQ multiplex PCR; TCRdb has only the in-frame clones, and not every one. Among almost 20,000 clones listed, around three quarters were seen once. The material was peripheral blood mononuclear cells (PBMCs), obtained before the fourth cycle of nivolumab. The clonotype was recovered from a human donor with classical Hodgkin lymphoma.

CDR3 nucleotides: TGCGCCAGCAGCTTCCTCTCGGGGGGGAAAGTCGAAAAACTGTTTTTT. Translated: CASSFLSGGKVEKLFF. This rearrangement joins TRBV5-1 to TRBJ1-4; a possible D gene is TRBD1 (5 bases). Trimming took off 2 bases at V and 8 bases at J, with 19 bases between the two ends. Germline values: CDR1 SGHRS, CDR2 YFSETQ. The CDR3 runs 16 residues.